The 17 T cell receptor beta chains listed next were all sequenced from one sample in a study of cytomegalovirus exposure and HLA in healthy donors (dated by TCRdb to the late 2010s). The library was obtained by the immunoSEQ multiplex PCR assay. For the multiplex PCR, a mixture combining 60 forward primers for TCR Vbeta segments and 13 reverse primers for TCR Jbeta segments was used. TCRdb provides this immuneACCESS table in a form limited to in-frame rearrangements. Some clones are lacking; in checked studies, under half of them reflect an unresolved V gene, and why the rest are absent is not known. This sample gives 120,000 to 150,000 clones in total; 70% to 80% of them show up just once. The ten largest clones add up to approximately 13% of the sample. Sequenced sample: PBMCs. These receptor sequences come from a man in his forties in good health and CMV-seropositive.

CDR3 sequence: CASSPADSPNQPQHF. CDR3 coding DNA: TGTGCCAGCAGCCCGGCTGACAGCCCCAATCAGCCCCAGCATTTT. The chain is built from TRBV2 and TRBJ1-5; possibly TRBD1 for D (5 bases). The V end was cut by 6 bases, the J end by 3 bases, with 15 bases between. This CDR3 has 15 residues. Germline loops: CDR1 SNHLY, CDR2 FYNNEI. Supplemented by reference TRBV2 and TRBJ1-5, the full variable domain reads EPEVTQTPSHQVTQMGQEVILRCVPISNHLYFYWYRQILGQKVEFLVSFYNNEISEKSEIFDDQFSVERPDGSNFTLKIRSTKLEDSAMYFCASSPADSPNQPQHFGDGTRLSIL.

For the CDR3, the DNA is TGTGCCAGCAGCCAGTTTTACTCCGGAGGGAATGAGCAGTTCTTC. Translating it yields CASSQFYSGGNEQFF. This chain joins TRBV4-2 and TRBJ2-1; weak D call: TRBD2 (6 bases). This CDR3 comprises 15 residues. V lost 3 bases to trimming and J lost 7 bases, with 16 bases between them. Germline CDR1 reads LGHNA; CDR2 reads YNFKEQ.

This rearrangement joins TRBV4-2 to TRBJ2-5, with D tentatively TRBD1 (5 bases). The CDR3 has 15 residues. V was trimmed by 1 base and J by 1 base, leaving 10 bases between them. In germline, CDR1 is LGHNA, CDR2 YNFKEQ. CDR3 nucleotides: TGTGCCAGCAGCCAAGGGGCAGGGCCCCAAGAGACCCAGTACTTC. This gives the protein CASSQGAGPQETQYF.

The chain uses TRBV5-6 and TRBJ2-7, with 9 bases matching TRBD2. This CDR3 has 16 residues. V lost 0 bases to trimming and J lost 1 base; unmatched junction nucleotides: 5. Germline V gives CDR1 SGHDT, CDR2 YYEEEE. The CDR3 protein is CASSLVVAGASYEQYF. The CDR3 region has the DNA TGTGCCAGCAGCTTGGTGGTAGCGGGAGCGTCCTACGAGCAGTACTTC. The full variable domain, completed using reference TRBV5-6 and TRBJ2-7, is DAGVTQSPTHLIKTRGQQVTLRCSPKSGHDTVSWYQQALGQGPQFIFQYYEEEERQRGNFPDRFSGHQFPNYSSELNVNALLLGDSALYLCASSLVVAGASYEQYFGPGTRLTVT.

The genes are TRBV5-1 and TRBJ2-1, with D unclear. The CDR3 length is 14 residues. Germline V gene data show CDR1 as SGHRS and CDR2 as YFSETQ. V shed 4 bases and J shed 5 bases, with 13 bases lying between them. As DNA, the CDR3 is TGCGCCAGCAGCCGCCCTCTAGTAGACAATGAGCAGTTCTTC. Its translation: CASSRPLVDNEQFF.

The chain is built from TRBV5-1 and TRBJ2-7; 9 nucleotides agree with TRBD2. V gave up 6 bases and J gave up 6 bases; unmatched junction bases: 7. Germline CDR1 SGHRS, CDR2 YFSETQ. This CDR3 comprises 13 residues. The CDR3 coding sequence is TGCGCCAGCACTAGCTTAGCGGGAGCCGAGCAGTACTTC. The encoded protein is CASTSLAGAEQYF.

The chain uses TRBV7-3 and TRBJ2-2; D is perhaps TRBD1 (6 bases). Between the trimmed V and J ends, which lost 5 bases and 2 bases, there was a span of 15 bases. Germline loops: CDR1 SGHTA, CDR2 FQGTGA. This CDR3 spans 16 amino acids. The CDR3 here is CASSLLGATNTGELFF. For the CDR3, the DNA is TGTGCCAGCAGCCTCCTGGGGGCCACAAACACCGGGGAGCTGTTTTTT.

This clone was counted a few times. The chain employs TRBV28 and TRBJ2-5; TRBD2 might be the D (6 bases). Germline V gene lookup returns CDR1 MDHEN and CDR2 SYDVKM. V was cut by 2 bases and J by 4 bases, with 11 bases left in between. The length of the CDR3 is 14 residues. CDR3 sequence: CASSLVGGGETQYF. CDR3 DNA: TGTGCCAGCAGTTTAGTGGGAGGCGGAGAGACCCAGTACTTC. The entire variable domain, with the rest obtained from reference TRBV28 and TRBJ2-5, is as follows: DVKVTQSSRYLVKRTGEKVFLECVQDMDHENMFWYRQDPGLGLRLIYFSYDVKMKEKGDIPEGYSVSREKKERFSLILESASTNQTSMYLCASSLVGGGETQYFGPGTRLLVL.

The V gene is TRBV5-1, the J gene TRBJ2-5; TRBD1 matches 8 bases. The DNA matches TRBJ2-7 better at its end, which makes the J call doubtful. The CDR3 spans 15 residues. Germline V gene lookup returns CDR1 SGHRS and CDR2 YFSETQ. The CDR3, as DNA: TGCGCCAGCAGTTCCGGACAGGGAACCAATTACGAGCAGTACTTC. It yields the protein CASSSGQGTNYEQYF.

This chain uses TRBV9 with TRBJ2-3; 11 bases align to TRBD2. The CDR3 extends over 15 amino acids. Trimming cost V 6 bases and J 2 bases; bases outside gene matches: 5. The germline CDR1 and CDR2 sequences are SGDLS and YYNGEE. The CDR3 coding sequence is TGTGCCAGCAACCCTAGCGGGAGGAACACAGATACGCAGTATTTT. This encodes CASNPSGRNTDTQYF.

The rearrangement links TRBV29-1 to TRBJ1-5; D not resolved. In germline, CDR1 is SQVTM, CDR2 ANQGSEA. The CDR3 sequence is 13 residues long. Trimming stripped 4 bases from V and 3 bases from J, with 10 bases between. This chain's CDR3 is CSVVFGANQPQHF. The CDR3 nucleotides are TGCAGCGTTGTCTTCGGAGCCAATCAGCCCCAGCATTTT.

The V and J genes are TRBV7-6 and TRBJ2-5, with D tentatively TRBD1 (5 bases). With 1 base removed from V and 5 bases from J, the gap between germline ends came to 14 bases. The CDR3 has 15 residues. CDR1 and CDR2 (germline): SGHVS, FNYEAQ. CDR3 residues: CASSLVARVGETQYF. The CDR3 DNA reads as TGTGCCAGCAGCTTAGTGGCCAGGGTCGGGGAGACCCAGTACTTC.

The gene calls are TRBV18 and TRBJ2-3, with TRBD2 identical over 7 bases. The CDR3 spans 17 residues. Trimming took 3 bases from V and 1 from J; bases not matched to a gene: 10. Germline-derived CDR1 and CDR2 are KGHSH and LQKENI. The CDR3 DNA reads TGTGCCAGCTCACCGGCGTTTGGCGGGAGTGGCACAGATACGCAGTATTTT. Amino acid sequence: CASSPAFGGSGTDTQYF.

The chain couples TRBV19 to TRBJ2-2; 12 bases are a match to TRBD2. With 7 bases clipped from V and 4 bases from J, the junction kept 1 base outside the gene matches. Germline lookup yields CDR1 LNHDA and CDR2 SQIVND (reference sequence). The CDR3 runs 14 residues. The CDR3 nucleotides are TGTGCCAGTACACTAGCGGGAGGCACCGGGGAGCTGTTTTTT. It specifies CASTLAGGTGELFF.

The J gene is TRBJ2-1, the V gene TRBV19; TRBD2 is a possible D gene (5 bases). The CDR3 covers 15 residues. The germline gives CDR1 LNHDA, CDR2 SQIVND (reference sequence). The germline V and J ends were trimmed by 7 bases and 7 bases, with 20 bases remaining between them. Written as DNA, the CDR3 is TGTGCCAGTACCCCTATGTGGGAGTATTCGAATGAGCAGTTCTTC. Its protein is CASTPMWEYSNEQFF.

The V call is TRBV6-1, the J call TRBJ1-4; 8 nucleotides agree with TRBD1. The V gene's germline CDR1 is MNHNS and CDR2 SASEGT. CDR3 size: 14 residues. V dropped 6 bases and J dropped 3; count of bases not matched to a gene: 3. In nucleotides, the CDR3 is TGTGCCAGCAGGCTGACAGGGGCTAATGAAAAACTGTTTTTT. It is translated as CASRLTGANEKLFF.

This rearrangement joins TRBV6-5 to TRBJ2-7; TRBD2 agrees at 8 bases. The CDR3 length is 15 residues. V dropped 7 bases and J dropped 3; count of bases not matched to a gene: 11. Germline V CDR1 and CDR2: MNHEY, SVGAGI. The CDR3 region is CASKLTGTSNYEQYF. DNA for the CDR3: TGTGCCAGCAAACTAACCGGGACTAGTAACTACGAGCAGTACTTC.